The clone carrying this TCR beta chain was seen repeatedly, ten times or more. Germline CDR1 and CDR2: KGHSH and LQKENI. This CDR3 region has 15 residues. With 3 bases removed from V and 0 bases from J, the gap between germline ends came to 11 bases. The record originates from a study of blood T cells in healthy people across ages. Next came a second PCR, run for about 7 to 12 cycles, which used a sample-barcoded 5' primer along with a J-beta primer mix. MiXCR, run by TCRdb on the 5' RACE reads, gives a single entry per CDR3 protein. Of 950,000 to 1,200,000 distinct CDR3 sequences in the sample, 35% to 45% were seen once.

This clonotype originated in a man between 18 and 35 years old in good health. The V gene is TRBV18, the J gene TRBJ1-1, with D possibly matching TRBD1 (6 bases). Input material: blood. The DNA for the CDR3 is TGTGCCAGCTCACCGATGGGGGCGGTGAACACTGAAGCTTTCTTT. Residues: CASSPMGAVNTEAFF.